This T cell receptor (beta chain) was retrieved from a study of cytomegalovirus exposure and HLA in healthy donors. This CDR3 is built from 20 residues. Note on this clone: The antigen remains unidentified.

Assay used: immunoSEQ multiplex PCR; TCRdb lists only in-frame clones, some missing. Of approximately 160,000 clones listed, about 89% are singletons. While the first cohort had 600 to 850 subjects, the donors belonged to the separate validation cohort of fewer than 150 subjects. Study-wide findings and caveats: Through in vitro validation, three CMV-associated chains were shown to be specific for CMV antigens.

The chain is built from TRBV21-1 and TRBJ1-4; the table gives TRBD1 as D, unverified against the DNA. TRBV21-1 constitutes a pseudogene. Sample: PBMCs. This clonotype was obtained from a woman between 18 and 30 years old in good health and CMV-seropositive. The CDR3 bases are TGTGCCAGCAGCAAAGCCGGGGGCGCCAGGGGGACAGGAACTAATGAAAAACTGTTTTTT. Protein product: CASSKAGGARGTGTNEKLFF.